Sequencing of this TCR beta chain was carried out in a study of somatic mutations in cytotoxic T cells in rheumatoid arthritis. Study background: Using a FACSAria II or Sony SH800, a portion of the V beta antibody-stained T-cell populations were flow-sorted at nearly 100% purity, and among those populations were V beta1+ cells that were then sequenced for TCRB. Overall study findings and caveats: For patients with rheumatoid arthritis, CD8+ clonality went up with age, while healthy controls showed no such change. Significant differences in CD8+ T-cell clonality were not found between rheumatoid arthritis patients and healthy controls (age-matched).

The repertoire was sequenced with immunoSEQ multiplex PCR; TCRdb's copy has only in-frame clones and lacks some. This table has about 12,000 clones, roughly 80% appearing once. With 5 bases removed from V and 1 base from J, the gap between germline ends came to 10 bases. The CDR3 sequence is 14 residues long. Per germline, CDR1 SGDLS and CDR2 YYNGEE. Regarding this clone: Its target is unknown.

The rearrangement joins TRBV9 to TRBJ1-3; a possible D gene is TRBD1 (5 bases). Sequencing was done on a sample of CD8+ T cells sorted from blood. The receptor's source is a woman aged 40 to 49 in good health. CDR3 nucleotide sequence: TGTGCCAGCAGGACCGGGACTTCTGGAAACACCATATATTTT. Translating it yields CASRTGTSGNTIYF.